The 4 T cell receptor beta chains presented below share a single source sample, sequenced in a study of cytomegalovirus exposure and HLA in healthy donors. It was with 60 Vbeta and 13 Jbeta primers that the PCR ran. Profiling relied on immunoSEQ multiplex PCR, and the TCRdb table lists in-frame clones only, not all of them. Among 150,000 to 200,000 clones listed, 84% were seen once. The source material was PBMCs. The source is a man aged 25 to 40 in good health and CMV-seronegative.

The J gene is TRBJ1-2, the V gene TRBV5-1; possibly TRBD1 for D (6 bases). V lost 0 bases and J lost 4, with 10 bases in between. Germline loops: CDR1 SGHRS, CDR2 YFSETQ. The CDR3 has 14 amino acids. CDR3 in amino acids: CASSLETGTYGYTF. The CDR3 region has the DNA TGCGCCAGCAGCTTGGAAACAGGGACCTATGGCTACACCTTC.

The V and J genes are TRBV5-6 and TRBJ2-5; TRBD1 aligns across 7 bases. Germline CDR1 is SGHDT and CDR2 is YYEEEE. V lost 0 bases and J lost 7; bases outside the gene matches: 12. The length of the CDR3 is 16 residues. The CDR3 DNA follows: TGTGCCAGCAGCTTGGATGCAGGGGGAACGTTCGGGACCCAGTACTTC. This translates into CASSLDAGGTFGTQYF.

Concerning this clone: The same CDR3 also results from other DNA sequences found in this sample. This rearrangement joins TRBV19 to TRBJ2-7; D may be TRBD1 (5 bases). Germline-derived CDR1 and CDR2 are LNHDA and SQIVND (reference sequence). This CDR3 is built from 11 residues. V was clipped by 9 bases and J by 3 bases, with 9 bases between them. The CDR3 protein is CASRQGYEQYF. In nucleotides, the CDR3 is TGTGCCAGCCGGCAGGGCTACGAGCAGTACTTC.

V gene TRBV29-1 combines with J gene TRBJ1-2; the match to TRBD1 covers 9 bases. Germline V gene sequence: CDR1 SQVTM, CDR2 ANQGSEA. This CDR3 contains 17 residues. J lost 9 bases, V lost 6 bases, and 23 bases had no gene match. CDR3 residues: CSVLRDRDVKSLRRYTF. CDR3 DNA: TGCAGCGTACTCCGGGACAGGGACGTTAAGTCATTAAGACGCTACACCTTC.